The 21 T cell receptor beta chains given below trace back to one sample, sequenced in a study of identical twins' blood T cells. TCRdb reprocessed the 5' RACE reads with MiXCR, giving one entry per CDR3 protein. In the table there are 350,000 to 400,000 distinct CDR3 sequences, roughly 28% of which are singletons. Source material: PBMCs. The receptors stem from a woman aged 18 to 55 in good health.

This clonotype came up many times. The CDR3 bases are TGTGCCAGCAGTCGACAGGGGATAGTTGGAAACACCATATATTTT. Amino acids: CASSRQGIVGNTIYF. This chain connects TRBV6-5 to TRBJ1-3; 8 bases align to TRBD1. In germline, CDR1 is MNHEY, CDR2 SVGAGI. The CDR3 loop spans 15 amino acids. Trimming at V came to 5 bases and at J to 3 bases, leaving 6 bases not matched to a gene.

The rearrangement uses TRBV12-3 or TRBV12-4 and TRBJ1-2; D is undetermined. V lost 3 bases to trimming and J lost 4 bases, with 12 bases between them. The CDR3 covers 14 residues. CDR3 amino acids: CASSFRQKSYGYTF. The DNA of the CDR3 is TGTGCCAGCAGTTTTAGGCAAAAATCCTATGGCTACACCTTC.

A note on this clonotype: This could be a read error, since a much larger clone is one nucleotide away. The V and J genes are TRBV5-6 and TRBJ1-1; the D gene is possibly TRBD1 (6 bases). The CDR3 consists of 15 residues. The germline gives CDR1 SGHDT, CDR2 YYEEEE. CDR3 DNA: TGTGCCAGCAGCTTGGGCCAGGGGATGAACACTGAAGATTTCTTT. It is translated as CASSLGQGMNTEDFF.

The CDR3: CASSQEYLGLLNTEAFF. In nucleotides, the CDR3 is TGCGCCAGCAGCCAAGAATATCTAGGGTTGCTTAACACTGAAGCTTTCTTT. The chain couples TRBV4-3 to TRBJ1-1, with no clear D. The CDR3 is 17 residues long. The V and J ends lost 0 bases and 2 bases respectively, with 16 bases between them. Germline lookup yields CDR1 LGHNA and CDR2 YSLEER.

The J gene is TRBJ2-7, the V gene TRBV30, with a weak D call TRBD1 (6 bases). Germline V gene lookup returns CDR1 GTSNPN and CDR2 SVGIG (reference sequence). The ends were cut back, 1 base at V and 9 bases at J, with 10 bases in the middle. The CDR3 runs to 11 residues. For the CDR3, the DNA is TGTGCCTGGAGTGCTCTGACAGGGCAGTACTTC. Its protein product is CAWSALTGQYF.

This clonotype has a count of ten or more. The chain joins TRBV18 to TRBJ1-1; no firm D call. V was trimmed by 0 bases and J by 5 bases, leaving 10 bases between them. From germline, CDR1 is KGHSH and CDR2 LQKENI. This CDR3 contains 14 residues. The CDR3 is CASSPPGGGTEAFF. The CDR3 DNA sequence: TGTGCCAGCTCACCACCGGGTGGAGGGACTGAAGCTTTCTTT.

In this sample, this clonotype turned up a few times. CDR3 sequence: CASSPTWRFSRGIQNTEAFF. CDR3 coding DNA: TGTGCCAGCAGCCCAACCTGGCGTTTTAGCAGGGGGATTCAGAACACTGAAGCTTTCTTT. V is TRBV3-1 and J is TRBJ1-1, with 7 positions matching TRBD1. The CDR3 is 20 residues long. Trimming removed 4 bases from V and 1 base from J; junction bases left unmatched: 21. Germline CDR1 is LGHDT and CDR2 is YNNKEL (reference sequence).

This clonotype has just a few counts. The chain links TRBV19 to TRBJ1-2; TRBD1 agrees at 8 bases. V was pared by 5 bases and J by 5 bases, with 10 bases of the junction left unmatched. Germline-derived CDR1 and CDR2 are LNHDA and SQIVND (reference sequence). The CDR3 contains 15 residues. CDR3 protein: CASSRGQAVRYGYTF. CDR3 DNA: TGTGCCAGTAGTCGGGGACAGGCGGTCCGGTATGGCTACACCTTC.

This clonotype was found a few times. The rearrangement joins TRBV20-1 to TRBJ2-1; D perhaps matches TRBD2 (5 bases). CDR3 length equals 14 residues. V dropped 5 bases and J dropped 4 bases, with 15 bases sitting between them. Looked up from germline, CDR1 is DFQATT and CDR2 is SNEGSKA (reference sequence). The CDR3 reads CSAPPDGIYNEQFF. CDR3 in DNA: TGCAGTGCTCCCCCTGACGGGATTTACAATGAGCAGTTCTTC.

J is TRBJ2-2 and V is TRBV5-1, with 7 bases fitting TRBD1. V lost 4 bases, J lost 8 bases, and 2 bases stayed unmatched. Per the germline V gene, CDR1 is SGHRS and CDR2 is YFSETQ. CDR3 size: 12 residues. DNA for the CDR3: TGCGCCAGCAGCCGGGGACAGGGGGAGCTGTTTTTT. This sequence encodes CASSRGQGELFF.

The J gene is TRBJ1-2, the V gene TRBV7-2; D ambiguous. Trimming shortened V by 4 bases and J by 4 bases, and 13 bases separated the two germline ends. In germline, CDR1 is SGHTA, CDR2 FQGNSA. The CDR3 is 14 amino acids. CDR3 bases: TGTGCCAGCAGCTCCCAAGGGATGGGCTATGGCTACACCTTC. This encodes CASSSQGMGYGYTF.

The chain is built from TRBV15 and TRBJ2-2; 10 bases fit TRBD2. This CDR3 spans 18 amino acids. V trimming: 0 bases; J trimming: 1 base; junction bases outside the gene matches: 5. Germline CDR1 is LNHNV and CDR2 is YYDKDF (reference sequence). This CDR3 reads CATSRELLAGRNTGELFF. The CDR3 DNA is TGTGCCACCAGCAGAGAACTACTAGCGGGAAGGAACACCGGGGAGCTGTTTTTT.

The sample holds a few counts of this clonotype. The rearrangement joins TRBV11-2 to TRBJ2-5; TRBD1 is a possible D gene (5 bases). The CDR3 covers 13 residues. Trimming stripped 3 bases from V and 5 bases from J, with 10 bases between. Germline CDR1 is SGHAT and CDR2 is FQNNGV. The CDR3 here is CASSFGRVETQYF. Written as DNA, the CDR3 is TGTGCCAGCAGCTTCGGCAGGGTCGAGACCCAGTACTTC.

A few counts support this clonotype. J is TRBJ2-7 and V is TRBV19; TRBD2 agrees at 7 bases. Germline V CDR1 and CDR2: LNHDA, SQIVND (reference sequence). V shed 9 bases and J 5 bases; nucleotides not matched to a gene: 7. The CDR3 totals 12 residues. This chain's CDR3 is CASQQRGNEQYF. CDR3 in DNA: TGTGCCAGCCAGCAGCGGGGCAACGAGCAGTACTTC.

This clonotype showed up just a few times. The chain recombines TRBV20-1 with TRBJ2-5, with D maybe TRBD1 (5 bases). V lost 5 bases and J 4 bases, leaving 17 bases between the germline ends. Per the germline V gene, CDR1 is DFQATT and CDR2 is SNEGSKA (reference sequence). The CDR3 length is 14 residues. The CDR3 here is CSAVFGGATETQYF. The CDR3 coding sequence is TGCAGTGCTGTCTTTGGTGGGGCGACAGAGACCCAGTACTTC.

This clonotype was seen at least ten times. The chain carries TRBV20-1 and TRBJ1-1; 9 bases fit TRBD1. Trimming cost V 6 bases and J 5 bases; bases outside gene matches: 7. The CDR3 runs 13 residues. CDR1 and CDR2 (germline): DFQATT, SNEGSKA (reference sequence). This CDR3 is CSAYRGPGTEAFF. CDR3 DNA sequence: TGCAGTGCGTACAGGGGGCCGGGGACTGAAGCTTTCTTT.

The CDR3 protein is CSVEGVGPPSYNEQFF. Written as DNA, the CDR3 is TGCAGCGTTGAAGGGGTTGGACCCCCCTCCTACAATGAGCAGTTCTTC. The chain links TRBV29-1 to TRBJ2-1; no definite D call. Germline V gene lookup returns CDR1 SQVTM and CDR2 ANQGSEA. V was clipped by 1 base and J by 0 bases, with 13 bases between them. There are 16 residues in the CDR3.

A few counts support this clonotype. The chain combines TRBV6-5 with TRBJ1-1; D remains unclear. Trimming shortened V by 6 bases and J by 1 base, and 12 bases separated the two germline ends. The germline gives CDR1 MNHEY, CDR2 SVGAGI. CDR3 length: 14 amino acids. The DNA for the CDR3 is TGTGCCAGCAGGCGGGCCACGGGGAACACTGAAGCTTTCTTT. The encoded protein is CASRRATGNTEAFF.

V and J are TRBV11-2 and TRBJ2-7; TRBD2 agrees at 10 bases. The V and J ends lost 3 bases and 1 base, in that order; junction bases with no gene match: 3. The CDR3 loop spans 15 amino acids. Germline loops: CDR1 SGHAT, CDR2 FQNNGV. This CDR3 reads CASSFLAGESYEQYF. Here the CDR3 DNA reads TGTGCCAGCAGCTTCCTAGCGGGAGAATCCTACGAGCAGTACTTC.

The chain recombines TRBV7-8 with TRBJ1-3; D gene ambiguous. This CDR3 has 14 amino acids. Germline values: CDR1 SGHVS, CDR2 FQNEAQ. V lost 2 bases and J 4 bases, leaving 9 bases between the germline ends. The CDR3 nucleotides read TGTGCCAGCAGCTTATTATCGACCGGAAACACCATATATTTT. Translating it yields CASSLLSTGNTIYF.

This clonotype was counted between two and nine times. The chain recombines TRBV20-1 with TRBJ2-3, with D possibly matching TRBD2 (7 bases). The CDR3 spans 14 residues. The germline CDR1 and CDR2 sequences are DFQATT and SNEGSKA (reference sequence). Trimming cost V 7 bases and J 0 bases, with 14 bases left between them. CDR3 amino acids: CSVRGRASTDTQYF. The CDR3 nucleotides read TGCAGTGTTAGGGGGAGGGCAAGCACAGATACGCAGTATTTT.